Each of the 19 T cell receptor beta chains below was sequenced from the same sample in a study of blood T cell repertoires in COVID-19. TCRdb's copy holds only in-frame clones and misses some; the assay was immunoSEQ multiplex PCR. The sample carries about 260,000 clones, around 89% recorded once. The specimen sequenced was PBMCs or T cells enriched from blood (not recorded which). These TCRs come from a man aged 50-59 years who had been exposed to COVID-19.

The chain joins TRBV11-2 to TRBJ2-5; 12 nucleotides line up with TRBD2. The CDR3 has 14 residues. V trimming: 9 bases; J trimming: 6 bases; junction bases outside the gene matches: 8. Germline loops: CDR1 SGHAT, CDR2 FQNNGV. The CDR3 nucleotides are TGTGCCAGTAGACTAGCGGGAGTTAGCAAGACCCAGTACTTC. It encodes CASRLAGVSKTQYF.

The CDR3 spells CASSGQEVGTGKGDEEKLFF. The CDR3 DNA sequence: TGTGCCAGCAGCGGCCAAGAGGTAGGGACAGGGAAAGGAGACGAAGAAAAACTGTTTTTT. V is TRBV21-1 and J is TRBJ1-4; TRBD1, the D gene given by the table, was not confirmed from the DNA. TRBV21-1 is listed as a pseudogene. The CDR3 is 20 amino acids.

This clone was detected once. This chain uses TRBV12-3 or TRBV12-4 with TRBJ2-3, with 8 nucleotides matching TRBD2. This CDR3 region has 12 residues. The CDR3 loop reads CATGGVPDTQYF. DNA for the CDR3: TGTGCAACGGGAGGGGTCCCAGATACGCAGTATTTT.

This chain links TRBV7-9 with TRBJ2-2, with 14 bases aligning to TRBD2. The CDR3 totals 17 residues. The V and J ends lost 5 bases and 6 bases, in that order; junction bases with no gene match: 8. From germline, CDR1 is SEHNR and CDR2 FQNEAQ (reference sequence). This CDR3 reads CASSPHGLAGGAGELFF. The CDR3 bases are TGTGCCAGCAGCCCCCACGGACTAGCGGGGGGCGCCGGGGAGCTGTTTTTT.

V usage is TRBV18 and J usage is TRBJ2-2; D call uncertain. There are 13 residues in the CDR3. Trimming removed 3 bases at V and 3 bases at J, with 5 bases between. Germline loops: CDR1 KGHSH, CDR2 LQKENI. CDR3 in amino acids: CASSPQDTGELFF. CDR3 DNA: TGTGCCAGCTCACCCCAGGACACCGGGGAGCTGTTTTTT.

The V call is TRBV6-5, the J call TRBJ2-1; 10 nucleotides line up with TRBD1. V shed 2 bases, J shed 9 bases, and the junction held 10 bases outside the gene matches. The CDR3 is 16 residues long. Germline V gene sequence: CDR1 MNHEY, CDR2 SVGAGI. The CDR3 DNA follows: TGTGCCAGCAGTTACACCTTTCCGGGACAGGGGTCTGAGCAGTTCTTC. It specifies CASSYTFPGQGSEQFF.

CDR3 in DNA: TGTGCCAGCAGCAACGACAGGGGACCCTTTTCGGGCTACACCTTC. Its protein is CASSNDRGPFSGYTF. V usage is TRBV7-2 and J usage is TRBJ1-2; TRBD1 matches at 8 bases. This CDR3 spans 15 amino acids. With 5 bases clipped from V and 8 bases from J, the junction kept 13 bases outside the gene matches. Germline lookup yields CDR1 SGHTA and CDR2 FQGNSA.

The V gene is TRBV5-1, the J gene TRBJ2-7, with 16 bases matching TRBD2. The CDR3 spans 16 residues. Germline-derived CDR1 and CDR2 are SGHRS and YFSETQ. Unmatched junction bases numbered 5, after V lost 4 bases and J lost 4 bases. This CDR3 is CASSPGLAGGSYEQYV. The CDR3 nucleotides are TGCGCCAGCAGCCCGGGACTAGCGGGAGGGTCTTACGAGCAGTACGTC.

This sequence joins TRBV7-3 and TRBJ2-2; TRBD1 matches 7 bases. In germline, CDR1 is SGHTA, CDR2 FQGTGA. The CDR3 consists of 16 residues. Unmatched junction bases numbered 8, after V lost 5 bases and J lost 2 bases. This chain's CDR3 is CASSLGQVVNTGELFF. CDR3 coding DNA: TGTGCCAGCAGCCTCGGACAGGTCGTAAACACCGGGGAGCTGTTTTTT. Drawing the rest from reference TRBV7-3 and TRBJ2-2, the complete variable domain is GAGVSQTPSNKVTEKGKYVELRCDPISGHTALYWYRQSLGQGPEFLIYFQGTGAADDSGLPNDRFFAVRPEGSVSTLKIQRTERGDSAVYLCASSLGQVVNTGELFFGEGSRLTVL.

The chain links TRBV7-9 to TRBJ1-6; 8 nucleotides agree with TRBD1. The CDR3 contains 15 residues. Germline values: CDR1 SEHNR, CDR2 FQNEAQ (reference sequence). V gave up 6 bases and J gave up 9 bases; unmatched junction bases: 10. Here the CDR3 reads CASRAPGQDRSPLHF. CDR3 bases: TGTGCCAGCAGGGCGCCGGGACAGGACCGTTCACCCCTCCACTTT.

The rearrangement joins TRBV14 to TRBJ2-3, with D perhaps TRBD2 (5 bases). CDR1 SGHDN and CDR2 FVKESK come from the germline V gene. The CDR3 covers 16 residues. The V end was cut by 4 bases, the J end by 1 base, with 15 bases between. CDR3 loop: CASSPPSGWGTDTQYF. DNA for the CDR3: TGTGCCAGCAGCCCACCGTCGGGGTGGGGCACAGATACGCAGTATTTT.

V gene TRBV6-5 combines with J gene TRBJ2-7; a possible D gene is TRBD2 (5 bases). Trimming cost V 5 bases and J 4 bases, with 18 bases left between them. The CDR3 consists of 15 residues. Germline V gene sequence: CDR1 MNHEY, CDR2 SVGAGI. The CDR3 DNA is TGTGCCAGCAGTCCAGGCATTAGCGTAGGATACGAGCAGTACTTC. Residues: CASSPGISVGYEQYF.

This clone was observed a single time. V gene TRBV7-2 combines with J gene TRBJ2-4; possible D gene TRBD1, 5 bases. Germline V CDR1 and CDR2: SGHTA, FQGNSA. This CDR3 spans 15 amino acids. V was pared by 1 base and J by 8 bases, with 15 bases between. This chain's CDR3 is CASSLVRTKSYIQYF. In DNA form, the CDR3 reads TGTGCCAGCAGCTTAGTTAGGACAAAGTCCTACATTCAGTACTTC.

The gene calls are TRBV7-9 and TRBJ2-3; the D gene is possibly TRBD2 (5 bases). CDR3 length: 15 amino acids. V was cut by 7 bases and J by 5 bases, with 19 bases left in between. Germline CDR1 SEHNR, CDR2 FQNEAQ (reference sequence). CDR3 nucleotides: TGTGCCAGCACCCTAAGTCGAGGGCGAAGAGATACGCAGTATTTT. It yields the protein CASTLSRGRRDTQYF.

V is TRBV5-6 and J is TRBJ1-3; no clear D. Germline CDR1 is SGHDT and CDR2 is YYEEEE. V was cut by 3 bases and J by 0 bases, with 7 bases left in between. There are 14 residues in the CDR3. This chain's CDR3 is CASSSKPSGNTIYF. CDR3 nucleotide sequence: TGTGCCAGCAGCTCGAAGCCCTCTGGAAACACCATATATTTT.

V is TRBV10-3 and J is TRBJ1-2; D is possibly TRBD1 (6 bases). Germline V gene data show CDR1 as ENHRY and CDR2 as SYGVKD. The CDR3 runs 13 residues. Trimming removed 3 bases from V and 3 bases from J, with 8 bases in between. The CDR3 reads CAISEGGDYGYTF. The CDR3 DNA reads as TGTGCCATCAGTGAAGGGGGTGACTATGGCTACACCTTC.

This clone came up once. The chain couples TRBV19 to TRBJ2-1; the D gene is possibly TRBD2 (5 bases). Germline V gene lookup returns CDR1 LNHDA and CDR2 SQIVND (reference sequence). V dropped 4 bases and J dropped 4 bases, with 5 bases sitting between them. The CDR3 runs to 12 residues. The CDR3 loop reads CASSRLYNEQFF. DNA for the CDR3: TGTGCCAGTAGTAGACTATACAATGAGCAGTTCTTC.

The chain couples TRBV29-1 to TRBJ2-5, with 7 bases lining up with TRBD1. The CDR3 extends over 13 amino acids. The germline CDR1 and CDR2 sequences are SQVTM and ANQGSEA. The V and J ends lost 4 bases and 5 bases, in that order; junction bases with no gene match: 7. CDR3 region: CSVVRQGGETQYF. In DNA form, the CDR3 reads TGCAGCGTTGTTAGACAGGGCGGTGAGACCCAGTACTTC.

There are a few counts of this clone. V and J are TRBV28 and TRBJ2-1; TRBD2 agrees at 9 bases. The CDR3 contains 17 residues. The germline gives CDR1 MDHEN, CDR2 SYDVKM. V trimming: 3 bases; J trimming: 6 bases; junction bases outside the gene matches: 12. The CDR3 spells CASSFMPSGRSRNEQFF. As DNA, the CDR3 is TGTGCCAGCAGTTTTATGCCCAGCGGGAGGTCGCGCAATGAGCAGTTCTTC.